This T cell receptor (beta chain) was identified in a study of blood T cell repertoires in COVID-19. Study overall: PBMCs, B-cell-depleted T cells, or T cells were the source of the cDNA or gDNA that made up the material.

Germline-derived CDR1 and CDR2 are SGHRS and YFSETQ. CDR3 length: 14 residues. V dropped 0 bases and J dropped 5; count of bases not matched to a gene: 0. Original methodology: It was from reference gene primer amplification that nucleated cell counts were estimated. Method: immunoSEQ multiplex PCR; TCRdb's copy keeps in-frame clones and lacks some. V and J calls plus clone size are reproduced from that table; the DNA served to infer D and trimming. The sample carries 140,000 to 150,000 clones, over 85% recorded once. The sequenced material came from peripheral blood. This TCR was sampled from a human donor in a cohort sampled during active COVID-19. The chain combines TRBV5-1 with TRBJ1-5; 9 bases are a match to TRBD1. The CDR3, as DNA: TGCGCCAGCAGCTTGGGGACAGGGGATCAGCCCCAGCATTTT. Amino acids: CASSLGTGDQPQHF.